The clone carrying this T cell receptor beta chain was recorded at least ten times. MiXCR was run by TCRdb on the 5' RACE reads, yielding one entry per CDR3 protein. The sample has some 560,000 distinct CDR3 sequences, around 9.6% seen once; the top ten hold 3%. The CDR3 runs 16 residues. In germline, CDR1 is DFQATT, CDR2 SNEGSKA (reference sequence). With V trimmed by 5 bases and J by 6 bases, 14 bases remained unmatched. The sample belongs to a study of identical twins. The sample was also reused in another study, on yellow fever vaccine responses in identical twins.

The receptor's source is a woman aged 18-30 years in good health. The sample consisted of PBMCs. The chain carries TRBV20-1 and TRBJ2-3, with 10 bases identical to TRBD2. The CDR3 nucleotides read TGCAGTGCTGGCAGCGAAGGACTAGCGGCTTCTGATACGCAGTATTTT. This gives the protein CSAGSEGLAASDTQYF.